These T cell receptor beta chains were read from a single sample in a study of cytomegalovirus exposure and HLA in healthy donors. Sequencing used immunoSEQ multiplex PCR; TCRdb keeps in-frame clones, though not all of them. The sample holds fewer than 150,000 clones, about three quarters seen once. The sample comprised PBMCs. The receptors here all came from a man younger than 35 in good health and CMV-seronegative. Each CDR3 is given with its conserved first and last residue. D genes are given only for firm matches. A clone size is listed for some rows: how often the clone was seen (once, few, many), or a class if it is expanded.

J gene: TRBJ1-4
D gene: .
clone size: .
V gene: TRBV19
CDR3 protein: CASSQRGGEKLFF
CDR3 DNA: TGTGCCAGTAGTCAAAGGGGCGGTGAAAAACTGTTTTTT

J gene: TRBJ2-5
D gene: .
clone size: .
V gene: TRBV30
CDR3 protein: CAWSVRVQETQYF
CDR3 DNA: TGTGCCTGGAGTGTACGGGTGCAAGAGACCCAGTACTTC

J gene: TRBJ2-5
D gene: TRBD2
clone size: .
V gene: TRBV5-1
CDR3 protein: CASRIAGGHETQYF
CDR3 DNA: TGCGCCAGCAGGATAGCGGGGGGGCACGAGACCCAGTACTTC

J gene: TRBJ2-1
D gene: TRBD1
clone size: once
V gene: TRBV27
CDR3 protein: CASSRKPGGQYNEQFF
CDR3 DNA: TGTGCCAGCAGTCGAAAGCCAGGGGGTCAGTACAATGAGCAGTTCTTC

J gene: TRBJ1-1
D gene: .
clone size: .
V gene: TRBV19
CDR3 protein: CASSIDRLDTEAFF
CDR3 DNA: TGTGCCAGTAGTATAGATCGACTCGACACTGAAGCTTTCTTT

J gene: TRBJ2-7
D gene: .
clone size: .
V gene: TRBV6-5
CDR3 protein: CASSYSSRAGYEQYF
CDR3 DNA: TGTGCCAGCAGTTACTCTAGCAGGGCCGGCTACGAGCAGTACTTC

J gene: TRBJ2-7
D gene: .
clone size: few
V gene: TRBV6-6
CDR3 protein: CASSYSHSYEQYF
CDR3 DNA: TGTGCCAGCAGTTACTCTCACTCCTACGAGCAGTACTTC

J gene: TRBJ2-3
D gene: TRBD1
clone size: .
V gene: TRBV4-1
CDR3 protein: CASSQQGATDTQYF
CDR3 DNA: TGCGCCAGCAGCCAACAGGGGGCTACAGATACGCAGTATTTT

J gene: TRBJ2-7
D gene: TRBD1
clone size: .
V gene: TRBV6-6
CDR3 protein: CASSYSRQGNEQYF
CDR3 DNA: TGTGCCAGCAGTTACTCGAGACAGGGTAACGAGCAGTACTTC

J gene: TRBJ2-7
D gene: .
clone size: .
V gene: TRBV28
CDR3 protein: CASGGHDRTYEQYF
CDR3 DNA: TGTGCCAGCGGGGGTCACGACAGGACCTACGAGCAGTACTTC

J gene: TRBJ2-5
D gene: .
clone size: .
V gene: TRBV7-9
CDR3 protein: CASSLGDFQETQYF
CDR3 DNA: TGTGCCAGCAGCTTAGGGGACTTTCAAGAGACCCAGTACTTC

J gene: TRBJ2-2
D gene: .
clone size: .
V gene: TRBV19
CDR3 protein: CASSIGDRITGELFF
CDR3 DNA: TGTGCCAGTAGTATCGGCGACAGAATCACCGGGGAGCTGTTTTTT

J gene: TRBJ2-7
D gene: TRBD2
clone size: .
V gene: TRBV12-5
CDR3 protein: CASGPGTSGGGHHEQYF
CDR3 DNA: TGTGCTAGTGGCCCCGGGACTAGCGGGGGCGGACATCACGAGCAGTACTTC

J gene: TRBJ2-7
D gene: TRBD1
clone size: .
V gene: TRBV7-9
CDR3 protein: CASSSGDSSYEQYF
CDR3 DNA: TGTGCCAGCAGCTCCGGGGACAGCTCCTACGAGCAGTACTTC